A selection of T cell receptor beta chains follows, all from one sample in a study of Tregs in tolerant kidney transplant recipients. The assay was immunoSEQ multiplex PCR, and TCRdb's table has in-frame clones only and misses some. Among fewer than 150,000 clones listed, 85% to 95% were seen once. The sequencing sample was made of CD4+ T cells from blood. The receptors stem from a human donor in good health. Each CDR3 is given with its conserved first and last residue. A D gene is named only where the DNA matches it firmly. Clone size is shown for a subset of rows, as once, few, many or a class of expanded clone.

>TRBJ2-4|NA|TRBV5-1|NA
TGCGCCAGCAGCAGCAGGGGGGACATTCAGTACTTC
CASSSRGDIQYF
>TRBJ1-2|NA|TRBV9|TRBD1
TGTGCCAGCAGCCCCAACCGGGACAGGGGAAACAGTGGCTACACCTTC
CASSPNRDRGNSGYTF
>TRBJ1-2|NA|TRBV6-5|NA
TGTGCCAGCAGTCCAGACAGGAAGGAAGGATATGGCTACACCTTC
CASSPDRKEGYGYTF
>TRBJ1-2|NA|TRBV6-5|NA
TGTGCCAGCAGTTCCAGGGAGAACTATGGCTACACCTTC
CASSSRENYGYTF
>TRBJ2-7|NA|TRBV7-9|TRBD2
TGTGCCAGCAGCTCCTCCGGGCGGGAGGGTGACGAGCAGTACTTC
CASSSSGREGDEQYF
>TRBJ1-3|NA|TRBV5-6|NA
TGTGCCAGCAGCGGGAGGGGTCAGGGGAACACCATATATTTT
CASSGRGQGNTIYF
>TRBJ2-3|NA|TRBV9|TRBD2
TGTGCCAGCAGCTTAAGACTAGCGGGGAGCACAGATACGCAGTATTTT
CASSLRLAGSTDTQYF
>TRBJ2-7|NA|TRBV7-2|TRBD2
TGTGCCAGCACCCATTCTAGCGGACCCTACGAGCAGTACTTC
CASTHSSGPYEQYF
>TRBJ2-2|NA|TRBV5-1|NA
TGCGCCAGCAGGGCCCAGGCGAACACCGGGGAGCTGTTTTTT
CASRAQANTGELFF
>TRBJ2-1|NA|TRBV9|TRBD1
TGTGCCAGCAGCCTAACAGGGGTAAGGTACAATGAGCAGTTCTTC
CASSLTGVRYNEQFF
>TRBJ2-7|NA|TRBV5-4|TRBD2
TGTGCCAGCAGCCAAGATGAGGTTAGCGGGAGCTCCTACGAGCAGTACTTC
CASSQDEVSGSSYEQYF
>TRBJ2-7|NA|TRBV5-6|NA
TGTGCCAGCAGCCACGGACCCCTCGTAGCGCAGTACTTC
CASSHGPLVAQYF
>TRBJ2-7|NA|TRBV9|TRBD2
TGTGCCAGCAGCGCCAGACTAGCGGACAACTTCGCCGAGCAGTACTTC
CASSARLADNFAEQYF
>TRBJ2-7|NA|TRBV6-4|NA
TGTGCCAGCAGTGTCAGACAGACTCGAAACTACGAGCAGTACTTC
CASSVRQTRNYEQYF
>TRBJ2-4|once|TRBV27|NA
TGTGCCAGCAGTTCAGTTCCGAGTGCAGGGAAGAACATTCAGTACTTC
CASSSVPSAGKNIQYF
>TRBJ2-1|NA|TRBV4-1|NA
TGCGCCAGCAGCCAAGAGGGGTGGGCGTCCTACAATGAGCAGTTCTTC
CASSQEGWASYNEQFF
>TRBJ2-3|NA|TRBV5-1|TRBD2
TGCGCCAGCAGCCCACCCCTCGTGACTAGCGGGGGATCAGATACGCAGTATTTT
CASSPPLVTSGGSDTQYF
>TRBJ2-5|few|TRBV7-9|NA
TGTGCCAGCAGCTTTGGAGAGACCCAGTACTTC
CASSFGETQYF
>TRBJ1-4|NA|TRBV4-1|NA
TGCGCCAGCAGCCAAGTAGGCCAGGGCTCTGGGGAAAAACTGTTTTTT
CASSQVGQGSGEKLFF
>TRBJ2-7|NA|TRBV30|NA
TGTGCCTGGACCGCCGGGAGACCTTCCTACGAGCAGTACTTC
CAWTAGRPSYEQYF
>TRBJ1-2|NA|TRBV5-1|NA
TGCGCCAGCAGCTTGGCCGTCGACAGGCCGGGCTATGGCTACACCTTC
CASSLAVDRPGYGYTF
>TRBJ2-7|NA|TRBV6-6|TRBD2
TGTGCCAGCAGTTCAGTAGCGGGGGGCTCCTACGAGCAGTACTTC
CASSSVAGGSYEQYF
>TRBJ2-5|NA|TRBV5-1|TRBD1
TGCGCCAGCAGCGCGGGACAGGGTCGAGAGACCCAGTACTTC
CASSAGQGRETQYF
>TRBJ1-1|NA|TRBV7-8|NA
TGTGCCAGCAGCGCCCGCAGGGATCGAGTTAGGACTGAAGCTTTCTTT
CASSARRDRVRTEAFF
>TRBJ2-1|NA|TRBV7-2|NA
TGTGCCAGCAGCTCGTTAACTAGACTCTCCTACAATGAGCAGTTCTTC
CASSSLTRLSYNEQFF
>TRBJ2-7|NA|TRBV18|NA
TGTGCCAGCTCACCACCGGGGACCTACGAGCAGTACTTC
CASSPPGTYEQYF
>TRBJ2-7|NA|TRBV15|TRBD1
TGTGCCACCAGCACGACAAACCAGGGGGCACACTACGAGCAGTACTTC
CATSTTNQGAHYEQYF
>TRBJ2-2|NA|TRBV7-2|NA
TGTGCCAGCAGCCGAGCCCTGCTAGTGGCGACCGGGGAGCTGTTTTTT
CASSRALLVATGELFF
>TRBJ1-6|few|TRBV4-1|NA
TGCGCCAGCAGCTCGGGGACCTTGGATTCACCCCTCCACTTT
CASSSGTLDSPLHF
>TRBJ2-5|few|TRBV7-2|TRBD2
TGTGCCAGCAGCTTAAGATGGCTAGCGGGGGCCGGCACCGAGACCCAGTACTTC
CASSLRWLAGAGTETQYF
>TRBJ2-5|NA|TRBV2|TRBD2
TGTGCCAGCTGTCGTAGCGGGCAAGAGGAGACCCAGTACTTC
CASCRSGQEETQYF
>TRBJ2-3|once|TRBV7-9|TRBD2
TGTGCCAGCAGCCCTACCTCTAGCGGCCCCCGGGATACGCAGTATTTT
CASSPTSSGPRDTQYF
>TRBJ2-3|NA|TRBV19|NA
TGTGCCAGTAGGCTACAAGGGTCCCCAGATACGCAGTATTTT
CASRLQGSPDTQYF
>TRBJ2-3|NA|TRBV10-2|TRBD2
TGCGCCAGCATTCCCTCCGGGACTAGCGTGGATACGCAGTATTTT
CASIPSGTSVDTQYF
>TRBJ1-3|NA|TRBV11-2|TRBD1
TGTGCCAGCAGCCCTGGGACAGGGCCTGGAAACACCATATATTTT
CASSPGTGPGNTIYF
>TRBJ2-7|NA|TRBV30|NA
TGTGCCTGGAGCGGGGGGCTCACGGGCGGGTTTAACGTCTACGAGCAGTACTTC
CAWSGGLTGGFNVYEQYF
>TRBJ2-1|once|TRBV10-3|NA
TGTGCCATCAGGCCGGGCATTTACTCCAATGAGCAGTTCTTC
CAIRPGIYSNEQFF